This TCR beta chain was retrieved from a study of blood T cell repertoires in COVID-19. Per the study methods: It was from reference gene primer amplification that nucleated cell counts were estimated. Produced via immunoSEQ multiplex PCR; TCRdb's table is partial and in-frame only. From that table come the V and J calls and clone size; the DNA was used to work out D and trimming. The data contain more than 200,000 clones, roughly 80% of them singletons. Germline V lookup: CDR1 SGHAT, CDR2 FQNNGV. The CDR3 sequence is 12 residues long. Deletions cut 4 bases from V and 5 bases from J, with 9 bases between.

The chain uses TRBV11-2 and TRBJ2-7; no definite D call. The sequencing input was peripheral blood. This TCR came from a man aged 50 to 59 with active or convalescent COVID-19. In nucleotides, the CDR3 is TGTGCCAGCAGCTCCCTTTCGGACGAGCAGTACTTC. Protein product: CASSSLSDEQYF.